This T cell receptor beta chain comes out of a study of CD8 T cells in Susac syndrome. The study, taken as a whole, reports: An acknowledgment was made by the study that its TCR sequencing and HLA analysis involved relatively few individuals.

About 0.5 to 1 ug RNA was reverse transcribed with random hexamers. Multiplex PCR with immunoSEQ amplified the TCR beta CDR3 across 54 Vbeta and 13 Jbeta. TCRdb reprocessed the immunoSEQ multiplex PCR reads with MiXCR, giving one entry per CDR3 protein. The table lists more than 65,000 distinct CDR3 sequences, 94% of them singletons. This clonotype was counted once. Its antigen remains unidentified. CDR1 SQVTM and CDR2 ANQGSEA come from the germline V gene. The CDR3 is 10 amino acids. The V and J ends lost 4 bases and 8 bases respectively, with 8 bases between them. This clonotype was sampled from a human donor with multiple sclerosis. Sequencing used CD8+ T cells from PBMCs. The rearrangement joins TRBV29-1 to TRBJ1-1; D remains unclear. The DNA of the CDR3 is TGCAGCGTTGGATGGCCGGAAGCTTTCTTT. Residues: CSVGWPEAFF.